These T cell receptor beta chains were read from a single sample in a study of blood T cell repertoires in COVID-19. Only in-frame clones appear in the TCRdb table, and some are missing; sequencing was by immunoSEQ multiplex PCR. The repertoire includes around 260,000 clones, less than 90% of them detected once, and 4.2% sits in the top ten. Sequencing input: peripheral blood. These TCRs come from a man aged 55 to 70 with acute or convalescent COVID-19. Each CDR3 is given with its conserved first and last residue. The D gene is left open where the match is weak. Clone size is given for some rows only: seen once, a few or many times, or a class if the clone is expanded.

d_call clone_size cdr3_length j_call v_call cdr3_aa cdr3_nt
TRBD1 . 16 TRBJ2-1 TRBV6-5 CASSSQGASSYNEQFF TGTGCCAGCAGTTCCCAGGGGGCTTCCTCCTACAATGAGCAGTTCTTC
TRBD1 once 13 TRBJ2-4 TRBV12-3/TRBV12-4 CASSWDRGNIQYF TGTGCCAGCAGTTGGGACAGGGGGAACATTCAGTACTTC
TRBD1 . 13 TRBJ2-2 TRBV28 CATSGQGPGELFF TGTGCCACCTCCGGACAGGGACCCGGGGAGCTGTTTTTT
. once 14 TRBJ2-5 TRBV12-5 CASVADSPLGAQYF TGTGCTAGTGTCGCGGACAGTCCTTTGGGGGCCCAGTACTTC
. few 14 TRBJ1-5 TRBV28 CASSSFLENQPQHF TGTGCCAGCAGTTCCTTCTTGGAGAATCAGCCCCAGCATTTT
. few 16 TRBJ1-5 TRBV4-1 CASSQAHAGAQQPQHF TGCGCCAGCAGCCAAGCGCATGCAGGGGCCCAGCAGCCCCAGCATTTT
. . 13 TRBJ2-5 TRBV21-1 CASPIYPQETQYF TGTGCCAGCCCTATATACCCCCAAGAGACCCAGTACTTC
. . 14 TRBJ2-5 TRBV25-1 CASSELGSQETQYF TGTGCCAGCAGTGAATTAGGGAGTCAAGAGACCCAGTACTTC
. . 15 TRBJ1-2 TRBV7-3 CASSPSWGEDYGYTF TGTGCCAGCAGCCCCTCGTGGGGAGAGGACTATGGCTACACCTTC
TRBD2 . 14 TRBJ2-7 TRBV7-2 CASSVGLAYYEQYF TGTGCCAGCAGCGTGGGACTAGCGTATTACGAGCAGTACTTC
. once 12 TRBJ2-1 TRBV27 CASSPQGSWQFF TGTGCCAGCAGTCCGCAGGGTAGTTGGCAGTTCTTC
. once 14 TRBJ1-3 TRBV30 CAWSPGQGYHTIYF TGTGCCTGGAGCCCGGGACAAGGGTATCACACCATATATTTT
. . 14 TRBJ1-1 TRBV3-1/TRBV3-2 CASSLRSGNTEAFF TGTGCCAGCAGCCTCAGATCAGGTAATACTGAAGCTTTCTTT
. . 14 TRBJ1-2 TRBV19 CASSTLEGGFGYTF TGTGCCAGTAGTACACTCGAAGGGGGATTTGGCTACACCTTC
. . 15 TRBJ1-5 TRBV2 CASSENGGGNQPQHF TGTGCCAGCAGTGAAAATGGGGGCGGCAATCAGCCCCAGCATTTT
. . 14 TRBJ2-5 TRBV29-1 CSGSPGFLGETQYF TGCAGCGGGAGCCCGGGGTTTTTGGGAGAGACCCAGTACTTC
TRBD1 . 12 TRBJ1-5 TRBV19 CASGQGRQPQHF TGTGCCAGTGGACAGGGGCGCCAGCCCCAGCATTTT
TRBD1 . 20 TRBJ2-4 TRBV5-1 CASSPLTDPGTGLAKNIQYF TGCGCCAGCAGCCCCCTCACGGACCCCGGGACAGGCCTAGCCAAAAACATTCAGTACTTC
. . 15 TRBJ1-5 TRBV6-5 CASSGDGRINQPQHF TGTGCCAGCAGCGGGGACGGGAGAATCAATCAGCCCCAGCATTTT
TRBD2 . 16 TRBJ2-1 TRBV5-5 CASSLASVAGDNEQFF TGTGCCAGCAGCTTGGCCTCGGTAGCGGGGGACAATGAGCAGTTCTTC
. . 15 TRBJ1-2 TRBV10-2 CASHGQTFTNYGYTF TGCGCCAGCCATGGACAAACCTTTACTAACTATGGCTACACCTTC
. . 16 TRBJ1-1 TRBV15 CATSRGVRDTNTEAFF TGTGCCACCAGCAGAGGAGTTCGGGACACCAACACTGAAGCTTTCTTT
TRBD1 . 16 TRBJ2-2 TRBV7-2 CASSDRQGRAVRELFF TGTGCCAGCAGCGACAGACAGGGAAGGGCAGTACGGGAGCTGTTTTTT
. few 12 TRBJ2-7 TRBV7-2 CASSLQTYEQYF TGTGCCAGCAGCTTACAGACCTACGAGCAGTACTTC
TRBD1 . 13 TRBJ2-7 TRBV19 CASRAGQVYEQYF TGTGCCAGTAGGGCGGGACAGGTCTACGAGCAGTACTTC
TRBD1 few 15 TRBJ2-2 TRBV6-6 CASNKGQVNTGELFF TGTGCCAGCAATAAGGGACAGGTGAACACCGGGGAGCTGTTTTTT
TRBD1 . 16 TRBJ1-1 TRBV5-1 CASSSGTGGLYAEAFF TGCGCCAGCAGCTCCGGGACAGGGGGACTGTACGCTGAAGCTTTCTTT
TRBD2 . 14 TRBJ2-7 TRBV27 CASSLGTRAREQYF TGTGCCAGCAGTTTAGGGACTAGAGCTAGAGAGCAGTACTTC
TRBD1 . 16 TRBJ2-7 TRBV5-1 CASSPKTGTISYEQYF TGCGCCAGCAGCCCAAAGACAGGGACGATCTCCTACGAGCAGTACTTC
. . 14 TRBJ1-1 TRBV18 CASSRPGGGTEAFF TGTGCCAGCTCACGGCCCGGGGGGGGCACTGAAGCTTTCTTT
. . 12 TRBJ1-1 TRBV5-6 CASSFQNTEAFF TGTGCCAGCAGCTTCCAGAACACTGAAGCTTTCTTT